A single sample is the source of the 28 T cell receptor beta chains below, sequenced in a study of graft-versus-host responses after intestinal transplantation. Sequencing used immunoSEQ multiplex PCR; TCRdb keeps in-frame clones, though not all of them. The table records approximately 50,000 clones, approximately 84% of them present only once. For these receptors, no antigen is known. Source: unstimulated CD4+ T cells sorted from spleen or lymph node cells, taken before transplant. Source of these receptors: a human donor who was the organ donor for an intestinal transplant.

This clone was observed once. The chain employs TRBV6-6 and TRBJ1-5; D is perhaps TRBD1 (5 bases). The V gene lost 2 bases and the J gene lost 6 bases, with 8 bases spanning the gap. Germline loops: CDR1 MNHNY, CDR2 SVGAGI (reference sequence). The CDR3 covers 13 residues. The CDR3 bases are TGTGCCAGCAGTTACCCGGGGGGTCAGCCCCAGCATTTT. This encodes CASSYPGGQPQHF.

The chain links TRBV6-1 to TRBJ2-1; 8 nucleotides match TRBD2. This CDR3 is built from 15 residues. Trimming cost V 7 bases and J 7 bases; bases outside gene matches: 12. In germline, CDR1 is MNHNS, CDR2 SASEGT. Written as DNA, the CDR3 is TGTGCCAGCAAAGTCCAGCGACTAGCGACGAATGAGCAGTTCTTC. This gives the protein CASKVQRLATNEQFF.

This clone was observed once. The gene calls are TRBV7-2 and TRBJ2-1; 13 bases match TRBD2. CDR3 length: 15 amino acids. CDR1 and CDR2 (germline): SGHTA, FQGNSA. The J segment lost 10 bases and the V segment lost 1 base, leaving 4 bases of the junction unmatched. CDR3 DNA: TGTGCCAGCAGCTTAGAACTAGCGGGGGGGCTCGAGCAGTTCTTC. This gives the protein CASSLELAGGLEQFF.

In the case of this clone: This CDR3 is also generated by other DNA sequences in the sample. The rearrangement joins TRBV19 to TRBJ2-3, with D possibly being TRBD1 (5 bases). CDR1 LNHDA and CDR2 SQIVND come from the germline V gene (reference sequence). The V gene lost 3 bases and the J gene lost 1 base, with 14 bases spanning the gap. There are 16 residues in the CDR3. Here the CDR3 DNA reads TGTGCCAGTAGTATCGCTCCAGGACAAGGCACAGATACGCAGTATTTT. This encodes CASSIAPGQGTDTQYF.

The V and J genes are TRBV7-2 and TRBJ2-7; D perhaps matches TRBD2 (6 bases). V dropped 5 bases and J dropped 0 bases, with 14 bases sitting between them. The CDR3 has 15 amino acids. From germline, CDR1 is SGHTA and CDR2 FQGNSA. This CDR3 reads CASSARASDSYEQYF. CDR3 nucleotides: TGTGCCAGCAGCGCTCGGGCTAGCGACTCCTACGAGCAGTACTTC.

This clone was counted between two and nine times. This sequence joins TRBV5-1 and TRBJ1-1, with TRBD1 as a possible D gene (6 bases). V dropped 0 bases and J dropped 0 bases, with 9 bases sitting between them. The CDR3 length is 15 residues. Germline CDR1 SGHRS, CDR2 YFSETQ. Here the CDR3 reads CASSLGGLMNTEAFF. CDR3 nucleotide sequence: TGCGCCAGCAGCTTGGGGGGGCTGATGAACACTGAAGCTTTCTTT.

The chain has TRBV23-1 and TRBJ1-5; tentatively, D is TRBD1 (6 bases). TRBV23-1 is identified as an open reading frame with a role that is uncertain. This CDR3 is 16 amino acids long. V was shortened by 3 bases and J by 2 bases, with 14 bases between the two germline ends. The CDR3 DNA reads as TGCGCCAGCAGTCAGCTAAGGGGGTTTCGCAATCAGCCCCAGCATTTT. It specifies CASSQLRGFRNQPQHF.

This clone appeared a single time. The chain joins TRBV7-2 to TRBJ2-2; 7 bases line up with TRBD2. With V trimmed by 6 bases and J by 6 bases, 10 bases remained unmatched. The CDR3 totals 15 residues. Germline CDR1 and CDR2: SGHTA and FQGNSA. CDR3 in amino acids: CASSPLAGVPGELFF. In DNA form, the CDR3 reads TGTGCCAGCAGTCCTCTCGCGGGAGTACCCGGGGAGCTGTTTTTT. The whole variable domain, filled in from reference TRBV7-2 and TRBJ2-2, reads GAGVSQSPSNKVTEKGKDVELRCDPISGHTALYWYRQSLGQGLEFLIYFQGNSAPDKSGLPSDRFSAERTGGSVSTLTIQRTQQEDSAVYLCASSPLAGVPGELFFGEGSRLTVL.

This chain connects TRBV19 to TRBJ2-3, with D maybe TRBD2 (7 bases). This CDR3 region has 16 residues. Germline V gene sequence: CDR1 LNHDA, CDR2 SQIVND (reference sequence). V lost 5 bases and J 6 bases, leaving 21 bases between the germline ends. The CDR3 sequence is CASSGTSAGARDTQYF. The CDR3 region has the DNA TGTGCCAGTAGTGGCACTAGCGCGGGGGCGAGGGATACGCAGTATTTT.

The J gene is TRBJ1-6, the V gene TRBV6-6; no definite D call. The V gene lost 0 bases and the J gene lost 9 bases, with 12 bases spanning the gap. The length of the CDR3 is 15 residues. Per the germline V gene, CDR1 is MNHNY and CDR2 is SVGAGI (reference sequence). The CDR3 is CASSYSKAETSPLHF. The CDR3 DNA reads as TGTGCCAGCAGTTACTCGAAGGCCGAAACTTCACCCCTCCACTTT.

The V gene is TRBV6-1, the J gene TRBJ2-7; the match to TRBD1 covers 8 bases. The germline V gene has CDR1 MNHNS and CDR2 SASEGT. Germline trimming cut 5 bases from V and 4 bases from J; bases unmatched to any gene: 10. CDR3 length equals 15 residues. The CDR3 protein is CASSIRQGIQYEQYF. CDR3 sequence (DNA): TGTGCCAGCAGTATCCGACAGGGGATACAATACGAGCAGTACTTC.

The chain carries TRBV5-1 and TRBJ2-5; D may be TRBD2 (6 bases). Germline V gene data show CDR1 as SGHRS and CDR2 as YFSETQ. This CDR3 spans 13 amino acids. Trimming stripped 0 bases from V and 5 bases from J, with 8 bases between. The CDR3: CASSLGLVETQYF. The DNA of the CDR3 is TGCGCCAGCAGCTTGGGACTAGTGGAGACCCAGTACTTC.

This clone is a singleton in its sample. The chain joins TRBV19 to TRBJ1-2; D unresolved. Germline values: CDR1 LNHDA, CDR2 SQIVND (reference sequence). The V and J ends lost 2 bases and 0 bases respectively, with 10 bases between them. This CDR3 region has 15 residues. The CDR3 protein is CASSITLLANYGYTF. As DNA, the CDR3 is TGTGCCAGTAGTATAACCTTGTTAGCTAACTATGGCTACACCTTC.

The rearrangement links TRBV20-1 to TRBJ1-2; 7 nucleotides match TRBD1. The ends lost 3 bases at V and 5 bases at J; junction bases unmatched: 0. The CDR3 loop spans 11 amino acids. Germline values: CDR1 DFQATT, CDR2 SNEGSKA (reference sequence). CDR3 nucleotide sequence: TGCAGTGCTAGCAGGGGGTATGGCTACACCTTC. It encodes CSASRGYGYTF.

J is TRBJ2-7 and V is TRBV18; perhaps TRBD1 as D (6 bases). Germline V gene lookup returns CDR1 KGHSH and CDR2 LQKENI. Trimming removed 5 bases from V and 0 bases from J, with 23 bases in between. The CDR3 totals 18 residues. CDR3 protein: CASSVYRVQLADSYEQYF. The CDR3 coding sequence is TGTGCCAGCTCAGTTTACAGGGTACAGCTCGCCGACTCCTACGAGCAGTACTTC.

The chain joins TRBV6-1 to TRBJ1-5; D is possibly TRBD1 (5 bases). Germline loops: CDR1 MNHNS, CDR2 SASEGT. Between the trimmed V and J ends, which lost 6 bases and 5 bases, there was a span of 17 bases. CDR3 length: 15 amino acids. CDR3 DNA sequence: TGTGCCAGCAGGTGGGAGGACACCACCTATCAGCCCCAGCATTTT. Translation: CASRWEDTTYQPQHF.

The chain recombines TRBV7-2 with TRBJ2-5; D is possibly TRBD2 (6 bases). Germline lookup yields CDR1 SGHTA and CDR2 FQGNSA. V lost 5 bases, J lost 7 bases, and 14 bases lay in between. The CDR3 consists of 13 residues. The CDR3 loop reads CASSVLEEGTQYF. CDR3 bases: TGTGCCAGCAGCGTACTGGAGGAGGGGACCCAGTACTTC.

The chain combines TRBV6-1 with TRBJ1-5; 9 bases fit TRBD1. Germline CDR1 is MNHNS and CDR2 is SASEGT. The CDR3 length is 16 residues. Trimming took 4 bases from V and 0 from J; bases not matched to a gene: 4. The CDR3 loop reads CASSVGQGNSNQPQHF. As DNA, the CDR3 is TGTGCCAGCAGTGTCGGACAGGGGAATAGCAATCAGCCCCAGCATTTT.

The chain joins TRBV11-2 to TRBJ1-2, with D hard to call. The CDR3 has 14 amino acids. V was pared by 0 bases and J by 4 bases, with 9 bases between. Per germline, CDR1 SGHAT and CDR2 FQNNGV. CDR3 region: CASSLDSGTYGYTF. Here the CDR3 DNA reads TGTGCCAGCAGCTTAGATTCCGGTACCTATGGCTACACCTTC.

The chain links TRBV27 to TRBJ2-3; possible D gene TRBD1, 6 bases. The CDR3 is 17 amino acids. Germline V CDR1 and CDR2: MNHEY, SMNVEV (reference sequence). Trimming cost V 0 bases and J 0 bases, with 13 bases left between them. CDR3 sequence reads: CASSLSAWQGSTDTQYF. CDR3 coding DNA: TGTGCCAGCAGTTTATCAGCTTGGCAGGGGAGCACAGATACGCAGTATTTT.

The chain carries TRBV15 and TRBJ2-1, with 11 nucleotides matching TRBD2. CDR1 is LNHNV and CDR2 is YYDKDF in the germline V gene (reference sequence). The CDR3 contains 16 residues. After removal of 0 bases from V and 8 bases from J, the junction contained 6 bases not matched to a gene. The CDR3 reads CATSREGLAGNDEQFF. CDR3 in DNA: TGTGCCACCAGCAGAGAAGGACTAGCGGGTAACGATGAGCAGTTCTTC. Full variable domain (remainder filled in from reference TRBV15 and TRBJ2-1): DAMVIQNPRYQVTQFGKPVTLSCSQTLNHNVMYWYQQKSSQAPKLLFHYYDKDFNNEADTPDNFQSRRPNTSFCFLDIRSPGLGDTAMYLCATSREGLAGNDEQFFGPGTRLTVL.

The V call is TRBV6-4, the J call TRBJ2-3, with TRBD2 as a possible D gene (5 bases). Germline CDR1 and CDR2: MRHNA and SNTAGT. This CDR3 spans 16 amino acids. V dropped 2 bases and J dropped 0 bases, with 12 bases sitting between them. The CDR3 sequence is CASSDEAATSTDTQYF. The CDR3 bases are TGTGCCAGCAGTGACGAAGCGGCTACTAGCACAGATACGCAGTATTTT.

This chain uses TRBV7-6 with TRBJ2-3; unclear D gene. V lost 1 base and J 6 bases, leaving 14 bases between the germline ends. The CDR3 sequence is 15 residues long. Per germline, CDR1 SGHVS and CDR2 FNYEAQ. In nucleotides, the CDR3 is TGTGCCAGCAGCTTAGTCGCGATCCCCGGCGATACGCAGTATTTT. Amino acids: CASSLVAIPGDTQYF.

This sequence joins TRBV12-5 and TRBJ2-1; 11 nucleotides align to TRBD1. In germline, CDR1 is LGHNT, CDR2 FRNRAP. The J segment lost 0 bases and the V segment lost 4 bases, leaving 2 bases of the junction unmatched. The CDR3 runs 16 residues. This chain's CDR3 is CASGSGTGGSYNEQFF. As DNA, the CDR3 is TGTGCTAGTGGTTCCGGGACAGGGGGCTCCTACAATGAGCAGTTCTTC.

The chain recombines TRBV5-4 with TRBJ2-4, with 9 bases matching TRBD2. V lost 3 bases and J lost 5; bases outside the gene matches: 3. The CDR3 has 14 amino acids. Germline V gene sequence: CDR1 SGHNT, CDR2 YYREEE (reference sequence). The CDR3 spells CASSSLAGENIQYF. The DNA for the CDR3 is TGTGCCAGCAGCTCCTTAGCGGGAGAAAACATTCAGTACTTC. The whole variable domain, remainder taken from reference TRBV5-4 and TRBJ2-4, is ETGVTQSPTHLIKTRGQQVTLRCSSQSGHNTVSWYQQALGQGPQFIFQYYREEENGRGNFPPRFSGLQFPNYSSELNVNALELDDSALYLCASSSLAGENIQYFGAGTRLSVL.

The chain carries TRBV18 and TRBJ2-5, with D unclear. The germline V gene encodes CDR1 KGHSH and CDR2 LQKENI. Trimming cost V 3 bases and J 1 base, with 6 bases left between them. There are 13 residues in the CDR3. In DNA form, the CDR3 reads TGTGCCAGCTCACCGGCCTCCCAAGAGACCCAGTACTTC. It translates to CASSPASQETQYF.

This chain uses TRBV30 with TRBJ1-1; D is possibly TRBD1 (5 bases). From germline, CDR1 is GTSNPN and CDR2 SVGIG (reference sequence). The CDR3 is 14 amino acids. The ends were cut back, 6 bases at V and 6 bases at J, with 20 bases in the middle. The CDR3 loop reads CACIHGVVGAEAFF. The CDR3 bases are TGTGCCTGCATTCACGGGGTGGTGGGGGCTGAAGCTTTCTTT.

The chain couples TRBV5-1 to TRBJ2-5; D is unclear. CDR1 is SGHRS, CDR2 YFSETQ, per germline. V shed 4 bases and J shed 2 bases, with 3 bases lying between them. The CDR3 spans 11 residues. The chain's CDR3 is CASSAQETQYF. In nucleotides, the CDR3 is TGCGCCAGCAGCGCACAAGAGACCCAGTACTTC.